This TCR beta chain comes out of a study of shared clonotypes between healthy human individuals. Regarding the study as a whole: Naive subsets usually exceeded memory subsets in estimated richness.

It was CD45RO-negative cells, positively selected for CCR7, that made up naive CD8 cells, with terminally differentiated effector memory CD45RA+ cells excluded. All donors qualified as healthy HIV-negative adults and had experienced no recent acute infections or vaccinations. To note about this clone: Antigen specificity is unknown.

The CDR3 covers 11 residues. CDR1 MGHDK and CDR2 SYGVNS come from the germline V gene. With 4 bases removed from V and 8 bases from J, the gap between germline ends came to 6 bases. The assay used deep level. Authors' processing steps: ImmunoSEQ gave junction-only sequences without quality scores, so filtering differed. Clones were sequenced by immunoSEQ multiplex PCR, and TCRdb holds only the in-frame ones, with some missing. V and J calls and clone size are as listed in that table; D and trimming were resolved from the DNA. The repertoire has around 2.1 million clones, 90% to 95% of them found once; the top ten carry more than 1.5%.

Sequenced material: naive CD8+ T cells from PBMCs. The origin of this receptor is a man younger than 30 in good health. Some clones in this sample may be carry-over from other donors' samples. This chain joins TRBV25-1 and TRBJ2-1, with unresolved D. CDR3: CASSADYEQFF. The CDR3 DNA reads as TGTGCCAGCAGTGCCGATTATGAGCAGTTCTTC.